This TCR beta chain was obtained from a study of blood T cell repertoires in COVID-19. As for the study in general: Samples taken during acute and convalescent COVID-19 were collected in the United States, Italy and Spain. T cells, B-cell-depleted T cells, or PBMCs provided the cDNA or gDNA that served as material.

As handled by the study authors: How many nucleated cells were present was estimated from reference gene primer amplification. Only in-frame clones appear in the TCRdb table, and some are missing; sequencing was by immunoSEQ multiplex PCR. V and J calls and clone size follow that table, whereas D and trimming were derived from the DNA. Of some 99,000 clones in the sample, more than 65% were seen once. The CDR3 is 15 residues long. Trimming took off 0 bases at V and 1 base at J, with 8 bases between the two ends. Germline loops: CDR1 MGHRA, CDR2 YSYEKL. This clonotype was sampled from a woman older than 75 with active or convalescent COVID-19. Sequencing used peripheral blood. The chain combines TRBV4-1 with TRBJ2-3; D is undetermined. CDR3: CASSQDGVGTDTQYF. The CDR3, as DNA: TGCGCCAGCAGCCAAGATGGAGTAGGCACAGATACGCAGTATTTT.